The following is a TCR beta chain sequence with its context. The entry originates in a study of metastatic and nonmetastatic thyroid tumors. TCRdb redid the clone calls on the PCR reads using MiXCR. The data show around 20,000 clones, around 30% seen once. The entire patient cohort was treatment-naive prior to thyroid surgery. This sequence originates from a male donor with papillary thyroid cancer or a benign thyroid nodule (not recorded which). Some clones in this sample may be carry-over from other donors' samples. Sequenced: tumor tissue.

The CDR3 region is CAWSVLIGPGSEQYF. The CDR3 DNA is TGTGCCTGGAGTGTACTGATAGGGCCAGGGAGCGAGCAGTACTTC. V and J are TRBV30 and TRBJ2-7; the D call may be TRBD1 or TRBD2 (5 bases each). The CDR3 extends over 15 amino acids. Germline V gene lookup returns CDR1 GTSNPN and CDR2 SVGIG (reference sequence). V was shortened by 0 bases and J by 6 bases, with 18 bases between the two germline ends.